This is a list of T cell receptor beta chains from one sample in a study of blood T cells in healthy people across ages. TCRdb independently ran MiXCR on the 5' RACE reads; one entry per CDR3 protein. The sample yields some 1.6 million distinct CDR3 sequences, roughly 30% seen once. The specimen sequenced was blood. All receptors come from a woman in her twenties or thirties in good health. CDR3s include the opening cysteine and the closing phenylalanine or tryptophan. Fields, in order: J gene, D gene, V gene, clone size, CDR3 DNA, CDR3 protein. D genes are given only for firm matches. Not all rows give a size; the values are once, few, many and, for expanded clones, a class.

J gene: TRBJ1-2
D gene: .
V gene: TRBV10-3
clone size: .
CDR3 DNA: TGTGCCATCAGCGGTTCCGAGGGAGGCATCGGCTATGGCTACACCTTC
CDR3 protein: CAISGSEGGIGYGYTF

J gene: TRBJ2-7
D gene: .
V gene: TRBV29-1
clone size: many
CDR3 DNA: TGCAGCGTTAACATTGCCTACGAGCAGTACTTC
CDR3 protein: CSVNIAYEQYF

J gene: TRBJ2-5
D gene: TRBD2
V gene: TRBV27
clone size: .
CDR3 DNA: TGTGCCAGCACTCCCTCGGGACTAGCGCGCAATGAGCAGTACTTC
CDR3 protein: CASTPSGLARNEQYF

J gene: TRBJ2-3
D gene: TRBD2
V gene: TRBV3-1
clone size: .
CDR3 DNA: TGTGCCAGCAGCCTAGCGGGGGGGCCTAATACGCAGTATTTT
CDR3 protein: CASSLAGGPNTQYF

J gene: TRBJ2-3
D gene: .
V gene: TRBV28
clone size: .
CDR3 DNA: TGTGCCAACAGTTACGGACAGGGGACTAGCACGGATACGCAGTATTTT
CDR3 protein: CANSYGQGTSTDTQYF

J gene: TRBJ1-2
D gene: .
V gene: TRBV3-1
clone size: many
CDR3 DNA: TGCGCCAGCAGCCAAGGGGGAAACTATGGCTACACCTTC
CDR3 protein: CASSQGGNYGYTF

J gene: TRBJ2-4
D gene: .
V gene: TRBV7-9
clone size: .
CDR3 DNA: TGTGCCGGCAGCTTAGCAGCGGGAAACATTCAGTACTTC
CDR3 protein: CAGSLAAGNIQYF

J gene: TRBJ1-2
D gene: TRBD1
V gene: TRBV12-3/TRBV12-4
clone size: few
CDR3 DNA: TGTGCCAGCAGTTTAACAGAGACAGGGAACCTCTATGGCTACACCTTC
CDR3 protein: CASSLTETGNLYGYTF

J gene: TRBJ2-5
D gene: TRBD2
V gene: TRBV11-2
clone size: few
CDR3 DNA: TGTGCCAGCAGCCTACACCTAGCGGGGAACCAAGAGACCCAGTACTTC
CDR3 protein: CASSLHLAGNQETQYF

J gene: TRBJ2-7
D gene: TRBD2
V gene: TRBV6-2/TRBV6-3
clone size: .
CDR3 DNA: TGTGCCAGCAGTTACTCAGGGACTAGACCCTACGAGCAGTACTTC
CDR3 protein: CASSYSGTRPYEQYF

J gene: TRBJ1-2
D gene: .
V gene: TRBV6-1
clone size: few
CDR3 DNA: TGTGCCAGCAGTTGGCTCTACAGCGGTAACTATGGCTACACCTTC
CDR3 protein: CASSWLYSGNYGYTF

J gene: TRBJ1-3
D gene: .
V gene: TRBV20-1
clone size: .
CDR3 DNA: TGCAGTGCTAGAGACAGGGATTTGCGAAACACCATATATTTT
CDR3 protein: CSARDRDLRNTIYF

J gene: TRBJ2-7
D gene: .
V gene: TRBV5-8
clone size: few
CDR3 DNA: TGTGCCAGCAGGTTTGGCAGGGACCACGAGCAGTACTTC
CDR3 protein: CASRFGRDHEQYF

J gene: TRBJ2-5
D gene: .
V gene: TRBV4-2
clone size: few
CDR3 DNA: TGTGCCAGCAGCCCTGGGCGGCAGGGTCAAGAGACCCAGTACTTC
CDR3 protein: CASSPGRQGQETQYF

J gene: TRBJ2-7
D gene: .
V gene: TRBV5-4
clone size: .
CDR3 DNA: TGTGCCAGCAGCACGTTAAGTAGGCCCGTCTCCTACGAGCAGTACTTC
CDR3 protein: CASSTLSRPVSYEQYF

J gene: TRBJ2-1
D gene: .
V gene: TRBV7-2
clone size: .
CDR3 DNA: TGTGCCAGCAACTTGGATCAGGGCGTTGAGCAGTTCTTC
CDR3 protein: CASNLDQGVEQFF

J gene: TRBJ2-1
D gene: .
V gene: TRBV7-9
clone size: .
CDR3 DNA: TGTGCCAGCAGCCCCCCCGGGACCTCTACTTTCAATGAGCAGTTCTTC
CDR3 protein: CASSPPGTSTFNEQFF

J gene: TRBJ2-1
D gene: TRBD2
V gene: TRBV20-1
clone size: .
CDR3 DNA: TGCAGTGCTAGCATCATCTTAGCGGGAGTGCCCCTCAATGAGCAGTTCTTC
CDR3 protein: CSASIILAGVPLNEQFF

J gene: TRBJ2-2
D gene: TRBD1
V gene: TRBV24-1
clone size: .
CDR3 DNA: TGTGCCACCAGTGACACCGGGACAGGGGGGACCGGGGAGCTGTTTTTT
CDR3 protein: CATSDTGTGGTGELFF